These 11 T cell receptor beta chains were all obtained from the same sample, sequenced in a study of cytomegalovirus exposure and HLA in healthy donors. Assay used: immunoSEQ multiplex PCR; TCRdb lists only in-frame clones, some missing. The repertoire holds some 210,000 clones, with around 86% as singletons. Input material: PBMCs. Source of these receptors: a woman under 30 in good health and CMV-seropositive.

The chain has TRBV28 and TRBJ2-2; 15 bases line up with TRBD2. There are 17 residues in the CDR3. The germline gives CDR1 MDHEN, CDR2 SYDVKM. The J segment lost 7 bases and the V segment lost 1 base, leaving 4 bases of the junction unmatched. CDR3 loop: CASSLSGTSGRIGELFF. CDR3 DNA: TGTGCCAGCAGTTTATCCGGGACTAGCGGGAGGATCGGGGAGCTGTTTTTT.

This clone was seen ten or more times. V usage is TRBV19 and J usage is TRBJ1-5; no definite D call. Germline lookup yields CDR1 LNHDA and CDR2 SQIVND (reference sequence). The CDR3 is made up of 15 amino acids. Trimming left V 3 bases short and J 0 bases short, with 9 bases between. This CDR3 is CASSMRSYSNQPQHF. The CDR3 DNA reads TGTGCCAGTAGTATGCGGAGCTATAGCAATCAGCCCCAGCATTTT.

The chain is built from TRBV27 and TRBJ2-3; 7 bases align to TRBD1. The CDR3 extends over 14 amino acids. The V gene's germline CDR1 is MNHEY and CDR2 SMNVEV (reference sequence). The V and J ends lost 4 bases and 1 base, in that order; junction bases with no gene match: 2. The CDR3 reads CASSYTGGTDTQYF. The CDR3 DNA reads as TGTGCCAGCAGTTACACAGGGGGCACAGATACGCAGTATTTT.

CDR3 region: CASSTETVYEQYF. Here the CDR3 DNA reads TGTGCCAGCAGTACAGAGACAGTTTACGAGCAGTACTTC. The rearrangement links TRBV6-1 to TRBJ2-7, with a tentative D call TRBD1 (5 bases). The CDR3 has 13 residues. Germline V lookup: CDR1 MNHNS, CDR2 SASEGT. V was pared by 5 bases and J by 4 bases, with 12 bases between.

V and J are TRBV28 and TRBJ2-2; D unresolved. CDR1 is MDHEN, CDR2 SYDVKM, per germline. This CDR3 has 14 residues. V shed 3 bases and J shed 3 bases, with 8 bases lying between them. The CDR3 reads CASSLVGHTGELFF. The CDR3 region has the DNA TGTGCCAGCAGTTTGGTGGGCCACACCGGGGAGCTGTTTTTT.

The CDR3 protein is CASSSGQSYEQYF. DNA of the CDR3: TGTGCCAGCAGTTCGGGACAGTCCTACGAGCAGTACTTC. This rearrangement joins TRBV27 to TRBJ2-7; TRBD1 matches at 7 bases. Germline assignment: CDR1 MNHEY and CDR2 SMNVEV (reference sequence). Trimming took 4 bases from V and 1 from J; bases not matched to a gene: 1. The CDR3 is 13 amino acids.

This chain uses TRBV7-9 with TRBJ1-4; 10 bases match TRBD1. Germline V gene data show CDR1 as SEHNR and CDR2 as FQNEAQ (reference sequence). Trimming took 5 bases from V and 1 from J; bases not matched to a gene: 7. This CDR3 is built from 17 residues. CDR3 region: CASSPETGGVTNEKLFF. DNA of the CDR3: TGTGCCAGCAGCCCGGAGACAGGGGGCGTAACTAATGAAAAACTGTTTTTT.

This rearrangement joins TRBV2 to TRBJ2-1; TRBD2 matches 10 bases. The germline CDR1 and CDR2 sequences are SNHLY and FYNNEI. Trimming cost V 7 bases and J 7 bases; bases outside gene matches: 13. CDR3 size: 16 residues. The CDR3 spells CASKWGRLAGSNEQFF. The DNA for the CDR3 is TGTGCCAGCAAGTGGGGAAGACTAGCGGGCAGTAATGAGCAGTTCTTC.

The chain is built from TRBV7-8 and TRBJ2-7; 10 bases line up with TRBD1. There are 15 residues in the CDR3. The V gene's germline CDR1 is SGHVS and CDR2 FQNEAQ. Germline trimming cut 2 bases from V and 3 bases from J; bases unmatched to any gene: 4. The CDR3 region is CASSLRGTGDYEQYF. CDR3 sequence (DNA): TGTGCCAGCAGCTTACGAGGGACAGGGGACTACGAGCAGTACTTC. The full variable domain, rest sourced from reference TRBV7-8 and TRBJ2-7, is GAGVSQSPRYKVAKRGQDVALRCDPISGHVSLFWYQQALGQGPEFLTYFQNEAQLDKSGLPSDRFFAERPEGSVSTLKIQRTQQEDSAVYLCASSLRGTGDYEQYFGPGTRLTVT.

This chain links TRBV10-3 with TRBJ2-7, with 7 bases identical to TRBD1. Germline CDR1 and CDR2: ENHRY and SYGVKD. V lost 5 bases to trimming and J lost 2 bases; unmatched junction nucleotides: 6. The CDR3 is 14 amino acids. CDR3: CAISHRDRPYEQYF. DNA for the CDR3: TGTGCCATCAGTCACCGGGACAGACCCTACGAGCAGTACTTC.

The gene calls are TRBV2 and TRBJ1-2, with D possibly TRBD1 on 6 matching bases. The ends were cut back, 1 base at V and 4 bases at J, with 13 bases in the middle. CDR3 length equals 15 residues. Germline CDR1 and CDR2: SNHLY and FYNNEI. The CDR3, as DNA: TGTGCCAGCAGTGAAGGTGGGGGGGCCATCTATGGCTACACCTTC. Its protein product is CASSEGGGAIYGYTF.